The 15 T cell receptor beta chains reported below all come from one sample, sequenced in a study of blood T cells in healthy people across ages. Sample-barcoded 5' priming and a J-beta primer mix drove a second PCR of 7 to 11 cycles. TCRdb itself ran the 5' RACE reads through MiXCR, one entry per CDR3 protein. The repertoire has about 730,000 distinct CDR3 sequences, roughly 45% of them found once; the top ten carry 20% to 25%. Sequencing used blood. The receptors were gathered from a woman in her sixties or seventies in good health.

The genes are TRBV29-1 and TRBJ2-5; D remains ambiguous. The V end was cut by 8 bases, the J end by 3 bases, with 19 bases between. CDR1 SQVTM and CDR2 ANQGSEA come from the germline V gene. The CDR3 has 14 amino acids. The CDR3: CSLVPGRFEETQYF. DNA of the CDR3: TGCAGCCTTGTACCCGGACGGTTCGAAGAGACCCAGTACTTC.

This clonotype was counted at least ten times. This chain connects TRBV5-1 to TRBJ2-5; D perhaps matches TRBD2 (6 bases). V lost 4 bases and J lost 3, with 10 bases in between. The CDR3 is made up of 13 amino acids. Germline loops: CDR1 SGHRS, CDR2 YFSETQ. CDR3 coding DNA: TGCGCCAGCAGCGGTTCGGGAGAAGAGACCCAGTACTTC. Translation: CASSGSGEETQYF.

This clonotype showed up just a few times. The chain combines TRBV20-1 with TRBJ1-2, with TRBD1 matching 9 bases. Germline CDR1 DFQATT, CDR2 SNEGSKA (reference sequence). V shed 4 bases, J shed 6 bases, and the junction held 6 bases outside the gene matches. The CDR3 has 13 amino acids. DNA for the CDR3: TGCAGTGCTACCACCACAGGGGGCAATGGCTACACCTTC. It codes for CSATTTGGNGYTF.

The chain is built from TRBV3-1 and TRBJ1-2, with 10 positions matching TRBD1. The CDR3 has 13 amino acids. Germline values: CDR1 LGHDT, CDR2 YNNKEL (reference sequence). The ends lost 5 bases at V and 8 bases at J; junction bases unmatched: 5. The CDR3 region is CASSGTGDQGYTF. For the CDR3, the DNA is TGTGCCAGCAGCGGGACAGGGGATCAAGGCTACACCTTC.

There are a few counts of this clonotype. The chain joins TRBV20-1 to TRBJ2-7; D is tentatively TRBD1 or TRBD2 (5 bases each). Trimming took 3 bases from V and 2 from J, leaving 14 bases between them. Germline loops: CDR1 DFQATT, CDR2 SNEGSKA (reference sequence). The CDR3 spans 14 residues. CDR3 sequence reads: CSASVGDGPYEQYF. The CDR3 coding sequence is TGCAGTGCTAGTGTCGGGGACGGACCCTACGAGCAGTACTTC.

This clonotype was detected only a few times. The chain couples TRBV7-9 to TRBJ1-2; unclear D gene. Germline-derived CDR1 and CDR2 are SEHNR and FQNEAQ (reference sequence). Trimming took 1 base from V and 0 from J, leaving 6 bases between them. The CDR3 consists of 14 residues. CDR3 sequence (DNA): TGTGCCAGCAGCTTAGACACAACTAACTATGGCTACACCTTC. Translation gives CASSLDTTNYGYTF.

Remarks on this clonotype: One end of the junction varies from germline; a read error may be responsible. The J gene is TRBJ2-5, the V gene TRBV28; unclear D gene. Germline V lookup: CDR1 MDHEN, CDR2 SYDVKM. The CDR3 covers 12 residues. This chain's CDR3 is CTSSLDTARQYF. The CDR3 DNA sequence: TGTACCAGCAGTTTAGACACCGCGCGGCAGTACTTC.

The chain recombines TRBV27 with TRBJ2-1; TRBD2 agrees at 11 bases. Germline values: CDR1 MNHEY, CDR2 SMNVEV (reference sequence). The ends lost 5 bases at V and 3 bases at J; junction bases unmatched: 9. CDR3 length equals 17 residues. This CDR3 reads CASSLLTSGRDYNEQFF. In DNA, the CDR3 is TGTGCCAGCAGTCTGTTAACTAGCGGGAGAGACTACAATGAGCAGTTCTTC.

The rearrangement joins TRBV20-1 to TRBJ1-4; 7 bases align to TRBD1. The CDR3 is 18 amino acids. Per germline, CDR1 DFQATT and CDR2 SNEGSKA (reference sequence). Trimming cost V 1 base and J 1 base; bases outside gene matches: 12. CDR3 residues: CSARGAVGGIGTNEKLFF. For the CDR3, the DNA is TGCAGTGCTAGAGGGGCGGTAGGGGGCATAGGAACTAATGAAAAACTGTTTTTT.

In the case of this clonotype: At one boundary the junction diverges from the germline segment, which might be a read error. The chain couples TRBV28 to TRBJ2-2, with 7 bases identical to TRBD1. The CDR3 spans 15 residues. CDR1 and CDR2 (germline): MDHEN, SYDVKM. The CDR3: CPSSLQGPHTGELFF. The CDR3 nucleotides read TGTCCCAGCAGTTTACAGGGGCCCCACACCGGGGAGCTGTTTTTT.

As DNA, the CDR3 is TGCGCCAGCAGCCAAGCCGCGGACGGCTACGAGCAGTACTTC. This translates into CASSQAADGYEQYF. This chain links TRBV4-3 with TRBJ2-7; D gene unclear. The ends were cut back, 1 base at V and 3 bases at J, with 10 bases in the middle. CDR1 is LGHNA and CDR2 is YSLEER in the germline V gene. This CDR3 is built from 14 residues.

V is TRBV4-2 and J is TRBJ1-4; the D gene is possibly TRBD1 (6 bases). The CDR3 has 16 amino acids. Deletions cut 0 bases from V and 5 bases from J, with 13 bases between. Per germline, CDR1 LGHNA and CDR2 YNFKEQ. The CDR3 region is CASSQEGGGKNEKLFF. As DNA, the CDR3 is TGTGCCAGCAGCCAAGAAGGGGGGGGAAAGAATGAAAAACTGTTTTTT.

This clonotype was seen at least ten times. The CDR3 bases are TGTGCCAGCAGCCCACCGGGAGACTACAATGAGCAGTTCTTC. Translated: CASSPPGDYNEQFF. The chain links TRBV7-3 to TRBJ2-1; possibly TRBD2 for D (6 bases). Deletions cut 5 bases from V and 3 bases from J, with 11 bases between. The CDR3 is made up of 14 amino acids. CDR1 and CDR2 from the germline V gene are SGHTA and FQGTGA.

Only a few counts were recorded for this clonotype. The V call is TRBV20-1, the J call TRBJ2-7, with 12 bases lining up with TRBD2. CDR1 is DFQATT and CDR2 is SNEGSKA in the germline V gene (reference sequence). The length of the CDR3 is 14 residues. V trimming: 0 bases; J trimming: 4 bases; junction bases outside the gene matches: 1. DNA for the CDR3: TGCAGTGCTAGAGATCTAGCGGGGGGGTACGAGCAGTACTTC. It is translated as CSARDLAGGYEQYF.

The chain combines TRBV25-1 with TRBJ2-7; D ambiguous. Between the trimmed V and J ends, which lost 2 bases and 7 bases, there was a span of 15 bases. The CDR3 length is 14 residues. Germline CDR1 reads MGHDK; CDR2 reads SYGVNS. The CDR3 reads CASSEMGREGEQYF. The DNA of the CDR3 is TGTGCCAGCAGTGAAATGGGCCGCGAAGGGGAGCAGTACTTC.